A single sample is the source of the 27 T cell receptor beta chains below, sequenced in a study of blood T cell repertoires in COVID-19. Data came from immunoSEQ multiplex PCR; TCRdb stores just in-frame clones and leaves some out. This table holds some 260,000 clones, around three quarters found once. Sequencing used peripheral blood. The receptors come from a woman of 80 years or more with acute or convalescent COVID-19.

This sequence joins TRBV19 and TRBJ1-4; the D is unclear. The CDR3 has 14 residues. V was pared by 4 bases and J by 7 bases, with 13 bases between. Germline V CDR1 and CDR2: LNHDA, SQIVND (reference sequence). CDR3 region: CASSTGGLAEKLFF. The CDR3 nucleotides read TGTGCCAGTAGTACGGGAGGTTTAGCTGAAAAACTGTTTTTT.

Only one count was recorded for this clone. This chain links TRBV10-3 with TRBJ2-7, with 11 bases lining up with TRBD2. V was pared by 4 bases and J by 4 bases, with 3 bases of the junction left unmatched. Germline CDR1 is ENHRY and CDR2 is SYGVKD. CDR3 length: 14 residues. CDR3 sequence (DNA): TGTGCCATCAGTGGCGGGACTAGCGGTTACGAGCAGTACTTC. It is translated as CAISGGTSGYEQYF.

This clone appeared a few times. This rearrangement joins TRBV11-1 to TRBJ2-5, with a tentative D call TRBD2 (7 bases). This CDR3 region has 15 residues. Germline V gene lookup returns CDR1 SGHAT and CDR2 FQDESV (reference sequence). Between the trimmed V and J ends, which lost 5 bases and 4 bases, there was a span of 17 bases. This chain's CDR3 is CASSLRGARSETQYF. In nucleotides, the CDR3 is TGTGCCAGCAGCCTCCGGGGGGCCCGATCAGAGACCCAGTACTTC.

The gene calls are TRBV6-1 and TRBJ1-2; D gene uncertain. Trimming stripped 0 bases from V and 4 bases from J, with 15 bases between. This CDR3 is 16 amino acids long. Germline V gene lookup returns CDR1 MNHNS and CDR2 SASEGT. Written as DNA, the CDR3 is TGTGCCAGCAGTGAAGCCCATTACGGAGGTTCCTATGGCTACACCTTC. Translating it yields CASSEAHYGGSYGYTF.

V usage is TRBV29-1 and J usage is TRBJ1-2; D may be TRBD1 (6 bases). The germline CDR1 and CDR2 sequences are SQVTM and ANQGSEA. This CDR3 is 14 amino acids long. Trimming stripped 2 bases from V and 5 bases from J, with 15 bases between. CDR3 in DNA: TGCAGCGTTGAAATACAGGGTCAACGGTATGGCTACACCTTC. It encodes CSVEIQGQRYGYTF.

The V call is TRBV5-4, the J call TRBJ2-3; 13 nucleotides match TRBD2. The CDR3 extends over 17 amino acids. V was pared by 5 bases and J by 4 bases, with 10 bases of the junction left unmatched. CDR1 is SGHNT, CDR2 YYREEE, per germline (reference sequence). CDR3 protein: CASSWTSGSRWADTQYF. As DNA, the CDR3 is TGTGCCAGCAGTTGGACTAGCGGGAGTAGGTGGGCAGATACGCAGTATTTT.

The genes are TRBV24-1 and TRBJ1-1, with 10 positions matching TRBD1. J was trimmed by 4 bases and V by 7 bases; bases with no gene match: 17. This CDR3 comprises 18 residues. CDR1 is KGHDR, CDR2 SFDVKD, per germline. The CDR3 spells CATRKTGTGVDLGTEAFF. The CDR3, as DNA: TGTGCCACCAGAAAAACAGGGACAGGGGTAGACTTAGGCACTGAAGCTTTCTTT.

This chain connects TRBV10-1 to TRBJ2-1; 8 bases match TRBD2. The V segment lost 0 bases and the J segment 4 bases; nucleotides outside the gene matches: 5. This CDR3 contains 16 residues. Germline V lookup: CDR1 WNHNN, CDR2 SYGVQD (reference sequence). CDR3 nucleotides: TGCGCCAGCAGTGAGTCGAGCGGGAGAACGTACAATGAGCAGTTCTTC. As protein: CASSESSGRTYNEQFF.

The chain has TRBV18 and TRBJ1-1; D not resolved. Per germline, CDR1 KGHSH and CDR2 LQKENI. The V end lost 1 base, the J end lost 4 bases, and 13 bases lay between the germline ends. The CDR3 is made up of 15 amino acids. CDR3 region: CASSPQSGVSTEAFF. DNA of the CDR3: TGTGCCAGCTCACCACAGAGCGGGGTCAGCACTGAAGCTTTCTTT.

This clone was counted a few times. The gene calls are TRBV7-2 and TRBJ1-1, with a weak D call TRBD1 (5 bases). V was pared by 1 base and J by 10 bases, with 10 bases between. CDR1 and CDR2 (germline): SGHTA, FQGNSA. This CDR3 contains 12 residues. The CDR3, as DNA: TGTGCCAGCAGCTTAGTTGTTCAGGGAGCTTTCTTT. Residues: CASSLVVQGAFF.

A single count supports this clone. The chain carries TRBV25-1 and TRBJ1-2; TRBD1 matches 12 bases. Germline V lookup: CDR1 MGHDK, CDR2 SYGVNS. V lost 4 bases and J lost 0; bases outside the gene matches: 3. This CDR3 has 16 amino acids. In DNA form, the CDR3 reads TGTGCCAGCAGTGGGGACAGGGGGCGAACTAACTATGGCTACACCTTC. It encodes CASSGDRGRTNYGYTF.

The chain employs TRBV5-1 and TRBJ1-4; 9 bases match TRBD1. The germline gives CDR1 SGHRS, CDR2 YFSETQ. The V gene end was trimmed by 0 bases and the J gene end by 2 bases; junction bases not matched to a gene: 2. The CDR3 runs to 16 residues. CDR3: CASSLGTGVTNEKLFF. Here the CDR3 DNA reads TGCGCCAGCAGCTTGGGGACAGGGGTTACTAATGAAAAACTGTTTTTT.

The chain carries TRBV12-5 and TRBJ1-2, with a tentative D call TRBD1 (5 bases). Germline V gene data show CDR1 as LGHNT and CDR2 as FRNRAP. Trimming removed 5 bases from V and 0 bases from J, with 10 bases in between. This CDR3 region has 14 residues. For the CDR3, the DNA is TGTGCTAGTGGTGTAGGACACCCTAACTATGGCTACACCTTC. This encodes CASGVGHPNYGYTF.

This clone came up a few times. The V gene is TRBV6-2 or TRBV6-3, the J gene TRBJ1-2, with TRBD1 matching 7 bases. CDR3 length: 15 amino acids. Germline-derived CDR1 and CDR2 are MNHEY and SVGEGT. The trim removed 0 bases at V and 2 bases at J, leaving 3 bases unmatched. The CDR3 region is CASSYSVGGNYGYTF. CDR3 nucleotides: TGTGCCAGCAGTTACTCTGTAGGGGGCAACTATGGCTACACCTTC.

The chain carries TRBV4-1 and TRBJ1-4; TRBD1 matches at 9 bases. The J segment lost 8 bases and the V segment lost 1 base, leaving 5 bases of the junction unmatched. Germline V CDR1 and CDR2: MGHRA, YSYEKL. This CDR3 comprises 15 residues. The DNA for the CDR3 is TGCGCCAGCAGCCAAGGGGACAGGGTGGCGGAAAAACTGTTTTTT. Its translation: CASSQGDRVAEKLFF.

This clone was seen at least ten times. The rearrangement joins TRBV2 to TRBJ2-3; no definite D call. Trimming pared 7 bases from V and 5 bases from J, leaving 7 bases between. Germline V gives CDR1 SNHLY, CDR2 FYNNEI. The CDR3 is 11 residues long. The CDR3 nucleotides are TGTGCCAGCACAATGAGAGATACGCAGTATTTT. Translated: CASTMRDTQYF.

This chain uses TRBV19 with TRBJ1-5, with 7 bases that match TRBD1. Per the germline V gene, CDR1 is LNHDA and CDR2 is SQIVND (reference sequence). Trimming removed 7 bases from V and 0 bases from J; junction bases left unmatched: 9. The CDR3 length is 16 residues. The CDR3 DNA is TGTGCCAGTAAAATCGGGGGACAGTATAGCAATCAGCCCCAGCATTTT. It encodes CASKIGGQYSNQPQHF.

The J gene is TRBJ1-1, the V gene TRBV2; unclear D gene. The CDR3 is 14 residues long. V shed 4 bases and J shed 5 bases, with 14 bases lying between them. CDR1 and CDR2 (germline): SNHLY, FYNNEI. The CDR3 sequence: CASSGPGRGTEAFF. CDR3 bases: TGTGCCAGCAGTGGGCCCGGACGGGGTACTGAAGCTTTCTTT.

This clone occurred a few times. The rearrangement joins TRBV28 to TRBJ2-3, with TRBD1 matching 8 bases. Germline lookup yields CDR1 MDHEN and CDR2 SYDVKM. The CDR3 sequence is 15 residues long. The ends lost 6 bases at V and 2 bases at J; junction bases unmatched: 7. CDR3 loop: CASSPGQGYTDTQYF. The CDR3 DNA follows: TGTGCCAGCAGCCCCGGACAGGGCTACACAGATACGCAGTATTTT.

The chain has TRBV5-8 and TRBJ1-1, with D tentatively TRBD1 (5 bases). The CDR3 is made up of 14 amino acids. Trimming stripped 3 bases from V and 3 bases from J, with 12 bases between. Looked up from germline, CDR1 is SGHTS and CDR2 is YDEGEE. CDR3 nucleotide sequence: TGTGCCAGCAGCTCGGCAGGGACTGACACTGAAGCTTTCTTT. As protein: CASSSAGTDTEAFF.

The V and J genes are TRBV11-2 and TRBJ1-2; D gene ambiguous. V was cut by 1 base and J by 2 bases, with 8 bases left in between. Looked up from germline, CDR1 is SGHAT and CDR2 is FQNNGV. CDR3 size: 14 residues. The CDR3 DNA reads TGTGCCAGCAGCTTAGGCGCAGCGAACTATGGCTACACCTTC. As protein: CASSLGAANYGYTF.

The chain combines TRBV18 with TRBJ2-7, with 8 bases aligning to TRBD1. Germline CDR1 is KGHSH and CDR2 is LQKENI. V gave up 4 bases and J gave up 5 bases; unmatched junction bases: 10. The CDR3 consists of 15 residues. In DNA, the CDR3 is TGTGCCAGCTCACGGAACGCGGCAGGGGGCAACGAGCAGTACTTC. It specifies CASSRNAAGGNEQYF. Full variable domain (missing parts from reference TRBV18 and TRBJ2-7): NAGVMQNPRHLVRRRGQEARLRCSPMKGHSHVYWYRQLPEEGLKFMVYLQKENIIDESGMPKERFSAEFPKEGPSILRIQQVVRGDSAAYFCASSRNAAGGNEQYFGPGTRLTVT.

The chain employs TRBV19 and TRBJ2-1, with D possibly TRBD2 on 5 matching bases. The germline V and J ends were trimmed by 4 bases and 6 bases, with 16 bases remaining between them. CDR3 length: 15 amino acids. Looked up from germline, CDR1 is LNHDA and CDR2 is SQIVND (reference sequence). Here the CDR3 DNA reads TGTGCCAGTAGTAAGGAGGCCCGATGGGTCAATGAGCAGTTCTTC. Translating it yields CASSKEARWVNEQFF. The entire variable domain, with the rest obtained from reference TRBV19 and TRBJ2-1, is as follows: DGGITQSPKYLFRKEGQNVTLSCEQNLNHDAMYWYRQDPGQGLRLIYYSQIVNDFQKGDIAEGYSVSREKKESFPLTVTSAQKNPTAFYLCASSKEARWVNEQFFGPGTRLTVL.

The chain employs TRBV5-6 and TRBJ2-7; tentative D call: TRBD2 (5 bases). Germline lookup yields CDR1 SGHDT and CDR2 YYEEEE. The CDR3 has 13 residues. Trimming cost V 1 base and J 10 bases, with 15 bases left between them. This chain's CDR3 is CASSLRRALEQYF. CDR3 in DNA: TGTGCCAGCAGCTTGCGGCGGGCGCTTGAACAGTACTTC. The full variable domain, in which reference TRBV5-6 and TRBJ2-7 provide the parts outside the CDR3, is DAGVTQSPTHLIKTRGQQVTLRCSPKSGHDTVSWYQQALGQGPQFIFQYYEEEERQRGNFPDRFSGHQFPNYSSELNVNALLLGDSALYLCASSLRRALEQYFGPGTRLTVT.

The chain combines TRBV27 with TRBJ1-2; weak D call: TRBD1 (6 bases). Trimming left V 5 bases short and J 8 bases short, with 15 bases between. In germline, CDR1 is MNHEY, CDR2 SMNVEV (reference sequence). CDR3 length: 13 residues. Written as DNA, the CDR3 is TGTGCCAGCAGTCAGGGACAATTAGGAGGCTACACCTTC. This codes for CASSQGQLGGYTF.

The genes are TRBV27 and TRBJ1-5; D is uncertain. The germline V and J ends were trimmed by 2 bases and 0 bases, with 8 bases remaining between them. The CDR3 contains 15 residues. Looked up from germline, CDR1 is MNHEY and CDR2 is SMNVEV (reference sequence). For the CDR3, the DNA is TGTGCCAGCAGTTTAACAGACAATAGCAATCAGCCCCAGCATTTT. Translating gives CASSLTDNSNQPQHF.

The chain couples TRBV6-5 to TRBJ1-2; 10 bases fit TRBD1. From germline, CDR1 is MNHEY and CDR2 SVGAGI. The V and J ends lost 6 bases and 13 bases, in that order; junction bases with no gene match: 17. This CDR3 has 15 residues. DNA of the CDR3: TGTGCCAGCAGAGCTTTGGGACAGGGGCTTCGTATGGGCACCTTC. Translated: CASRALGQGLRMGTF.